This T cell receptor (beta chain) was sequenced during a study of OX40 agonist ivuxolimab in advanced cancers. Study as a whole: The treatment was a fully human IgG2 OX40 agonist, ivuxolimab. Earlier treatment with anti-PD-1, anti-PD-L1 or anti-CTLA-4 was permitted, and around 36% had received some. Findings of the study overall: CD4+ and CD8+ blood T cells expanded clonally by week 6 at 0.1 to 3.0 mg/kg.

Profiling relied on immunoSEQ multiplex PCR, and the TCRdb table lists in-frame clones only, not all of them. The sample yields around 35,000 clones, under 90% seen once. This clone has a handful of counts. Its specificity is not known. The source material was CD4+ or CD8+ T cells sorted from blood, sampled in a trial of the OX40 agonist ivuxolimab. The TCR originated in an adult with an advanced solid tumor such as melanoma, head and neck, liver or kidney cancer.

CDR3 nucleotide sequence: TGTGCCAGCAGATACGACTGGGGAGAGACCCAGTACTTC. Translated, it gives CASRYDWGETQYF. This chain connects TRBV6-5 to TRBJ2-5, with unresolved D. The CDR3 consists of 13 residues. Per the germline V gene, CDR1 is MNHEY and CDR2 is SVGAGI. Trimming removed 6 bases from V and 4 bases from J, with 12 bases in between.